Below, 21 T cell receptor beta chains from the same sample are listed, as sequenced in a study of molecular identifiers for immune sequencing clone quantification (dated by TCRdb to 2016 to 2019). The library was prepared using PCR. The run used a NextSeq 500. TCRdb trimmed the raw reads at Q25, called clones with MiXCR and kept productive beta chains. Records with the same CDR3 protein are collapsed into one entry carrying the most frequent genes and DNA. In this sample the table shows 10,000 to 12,000 distinct CDR3 sequences, under 25% of which occur a single time. In total, the top ten clones hold approximately 1.5% of the sample. What was sequenced was naive CD8+ T cells from blood, with Jurkat cell RNA spiked in. The cell subset or site label corresponds to: FACS-sorted CD8+CD4-CCR7+CD45RA+ naive T cells. The source of these receptors is a human donor in good health. Some libraries in this study had Jurkat cell RNA spiked in.

This clonotype came up a few times. With a much larger clone just one base away, this may be a read error. The chain links TRBV6-2 or TRBV6-3 to TRBJ1-1; D is possibly TRBD1 (6 bases). The CDR3 totals 17 residues. Germline V gives CDR1 MNHEY, CDR2 SVGEGT. Here the CDR3 DNA reads TGTGCCAGCAGCAAAGGACAGTTAGGGATCATGAACACTGAAGCTTCCTTT. Its translation is CASSKGQLGIMNTEASF.

There are many counts of this clonotype. The chain uses TRBV20-1 and TRBJ2-1; perhaps TRBD2 as D (5 bases). The length of the CDR3 is 16 residues. Trimming stripped 0 bases from V and 3 bases from J, with 15 bases between. CDR1 and CDR2 (germline): DFQATT, SNEGSKA (reference sequence). The chain's CDR3 is CSARDPETMGYNEQFF. CDR3 coding DNA: TGCAGTGCTAGAGATCCCGAGACTATGGGCTACAATGAGCAGTTCTTC.

This clonotype is medium-sized. The genes are TRBV4-3 and TRBJ2-5; D gene ambiguous. The length of the CDR3 is 16 residues. Trimming removed 4 bases from V and 4 bases from J, with 19 bases in between. Germline V gene lookup returns CDR1 LGHNA and CDR2 YSLEER. CDR3 sequence: CASSRSADLGGETQYF. CDR3 nucleotide sequence: TGCGCCAGCAGCCGCTCCGCGGACCTGGGCGGAGAGACCCAGTACTTC.

This clonotype is medium-sized by share. V gene TRBV2 combines with J gene TRBJ2-7, with 10 bases fitting TRBD2. Per germline, CDR1 SNHLY and CDR2 FYNNEI. The CDR3 consists of 14 residues. The V gene end was trimmed by 3 bases and the J gene end by 4 bases; junction bases not matched to a gene: 3. In nucleotides, the CDR3 is TGTGCCAGCAGTGAGGCTAGCGGGGGTTACGAGCAGTACTTC. This sequence encodes CASSEASGGYEQYF.

This clonotype qualifies as medium-sized. The V and J genes are TRBV28 and TRBJ2-5, with TRBD2 matching over 14 bases. Germline CDR1 reads MDHEN; CDR2 reads SYDVKM. The CDR3 covers 15 residues. The trim removed 5 bases at V and 4 bases at J, leaving 3 bases unmatched. The DNA for the CDR3 is TGTGCCAGCAGTACCGGACTAGCGGGAGGAGAGACCCAGTACTTC. Translating it yields CASSTGLAGGETQYF. The full variable domain, its missing parts supplied by reference TRBV28 and TRBJ2-5, is DVKVTQSSRYLVKRTGEKVFLECVQDMDHENMFWYRQDPGLGLRLIYFSYDVKMKEKGDIPEGYSVSREKKERFSLILESASTNQTSMYLCASSTGLAGGETQYFGPGTRLLVL.

The rearrangement uses TRBV3-1 and TRBJ2-7; the match to TRBD1 covers 8 bases. CDR1 and CDR2 (germline): LGHDT, YNNKEL (reference sequence). The CDR3 spans 14 residues. J gave up 3 bases and V 5 bases, and 6 bases lay outside the gene matches. The CDR3 region has the DNA TGTGCCAGCAGCGAGGAGGACAGGGTCTACGAGCAGTACTTC. Amino acids: CASSEEDRVYEQYF.

This clonotype has more than one count but fewer than ten. The chain links TRBV29-1 to TRBJ2-7; the D gene is possibly TRBD1 (5 bases). The germline V and J ends were trimmed by 4 bases and 5 bases, with 6 bases remaining between them. The CDR3 has 10 amino acids. Germline V gives CDR1 SQVTM, CDR2 ANQGSEA. CDR3 DNA sequence: TGCAGCGTTGGACAGAACGAGCAGTACTTC. Its protein product is CSVGQNEQYF.

This clonotype counts as medium-sized. The J gene is TRBJ2-7, the V gene TRBV12-3 or TRBV12-4; D might be TRBD2 (6 bases). The length of the CDR3 is 13 residues. V lost 5 bases and J 7 bases, leaving 15 bases between the germline ends. CDR3 DNA sequence: TGTGCCAGCAGTGGACCTTCCCGGGGGGAGCAGTACTTC. This encodes CASSGPSRGEQYF.

Within the sample, this clonotype is medium-sized. The rearrangement joins TRBV27 to TRBJ2-7; D remains ambiguous. Germline loops: CDR1 MNHEY, CDR2 SMNVEV (reference sequence). The germline V and J ends were trimmed by 5 bases and 2 bases, with 10 bases remaining between them. The CDR3 runs 13 residues. Written as DNA, the CDR3 is TGTGCCAGCAGTCCGGGCCCCGCCTACGAGCAGTACTTC. Residues: CASSPGPAYEQYF.

By sample share, this clonotype is medium-sized. The V and J genes are TRBV5-8 and TRBJ2-5; TRBD1 matches at 9 bases. The germline gives CDR1 SGHTS, CDR2 YDEGEE. The CDR3 is made up of 14 amino acids. V was clipped by 4 bases and J by 4 bases; unmatched bases: 5. The CDR3 spells CASSPGQGRETQYF. CDR3 in DNA: TGTGCCAGCAGCCCGGGACAGGGACGAGAGACCCAGTACTTC.

The chain joins TRBV2 to TRBJ1-5; D may be TRBD1 (5 bases). The CDR3 consists of 14 residues. Germline values: CDR1 SNHLY, CDR2 FYNNEI. The V end lost 4 bases, the J end lost 6 bases, and 13 bases lay between the germline ends. CDR3 protein: CASSGGRSGQPQHF. In nucleotides, the CDR3 is TGTGCCAGCAGTGGGGGCCGGAGTGGTCAGCCCCAGCATTTT.

This clonotype was seen a handful of times. This may stem from a read error, because a much larger clone lies one nucleotide away. V and J are TRBV5-1 and TRBJ2-7; D is perhaps TRBD2 (5 bases). V lost 0 bases, J lost 6 bases, and 10 bases lay in between. This CDR3 spans 13 amino acids. Germline V gives CDR1 SGHRS, CDR2 YFSETQ. This CDR3 reads CASSLDTSAEQYF. DNA for the CDR3: TGCGCCAGCAGCTTGGATACTAGTGCCGAGCAGTACTTC.

This clonotype was found a few times. The chain joins TRBV19 to TRBJ2-1, with D hard to call. Deletions cut 3 bases from V and 6 bases from J, with 9 bases between. The CDR3 extends over 13 amino acids. The germline V gene has CDR1 LNHDA and CDR2 SQIVND (reference sequence). The CDR3 protein is CASSIWPFNEQFF. The CDR3 region has the DNA TGTGCCAGTAGTATTTGGCCTTTCAATGAGCAGTTCTTC.

The chain links TRBV25-1 to TRBJ2-1, with D possibly TRBD1 on 5 matching bases. Trimming removed 7 bases from V and 2 bases from J, with 21 bases in between. The CDR3 runs 17 residues. Germline lookup yields CDR1 MGHDK and CDR2 SYGVNS. CDR3 sequence reads: CASISLMPGFAYNEQFF. The CDR3 region has the DNA TGTGCCAGCATCTCCCTAATGCCAGGGTTCGCCTACAATGAGCAGTTCTTC.

This clonotype is labeled as medium-sized. The V gene is TRBV6-2 or TRBV6-3, the J gene TRBJ2-1, with D perhaps matching TRBD1 (5 bases). In germline, CDR1 is MNHEY, CDR2 SVGEGT. The CDR3 is 15 amino acids. The V gene lost 2 bases and the J gene lost 8 bases, with 16 bases spanning the gap. The CDR3 sequence is CASSYIRKGYDEQFF. The CDR3 DNA is TGTGCCAGCAGTTACATTAGGAAGGGGTACGATGAGCAGTTCTTC.

By share of the sample, this clonotype is medium-sized. The chain carries TRBV9 and TRBJ2-3; perhaps TRBD2 as D (5 bases). V lost 4 bases to trimming and J lost 4 bases, with 16 bases between them. Germline lookup yields CDR1 SGDLS and CDR2 YYNGEE. This CDR3 comprises 15 residues. This CDR3 is CASSPLRDIPDTQYF. The CDR3 bases are TGTGCCAGCAGCCCCCTCCGGGATATTCCAGATACGCAGTATTTT.

Relative to its sample, this clonotype is medium-sized. The chain has TRBV6-2 or TRBV6-3 and TRBJ2-1; D tentatively fits TRBD1 or TRBD2 (5 bases each). CDR1 is MNHEY and CDR2 is SVGEGT in the germline V gene. The V end was cut by 2 bases, the J end by 9 bases, with 5 bases between. There are 11 residues in the CDR3. CDR3 in amino acids: CASSYGGEQFF. CDR3 DNA: TGTGCCAGCAGTTACGGGGGTGAGCAGTTCTTC.

Worth noting for this clonotype: This may be a read error: a much more frequent sequence differs by one nucleotide. The rearrangement links TRBV27 to TRBJ1-5; D is perhaps TRBD1 (6 bases). This CDR3 is built from 14 residues. From germline, CDR1 is MNHEY and CDR2 SMNVEV (reference sequence). Trimming shortened V by 4 bases and J by 2 bases, and 9 bases separated the two germline ends. DNA for the CDR3: TGTGCCAGCAGTTCAGGGGTGGGCAATCAGCCCCAGCATTTT. Translating it yields CASSSGVGNQPQHF.

The J gene is TRBJ2-1, the V gene TRBV7-9; D is uncertain. This CDR3 is 15 amino acids long. Germline V gene sequence: CDR1 SEHNR, CDR2 FQNEAQ (reference sequence). The V and J ends lost 3 bases and 7 bases respectively, with 16 bases between them. CDR3 nucleotides: TGTGCCAGCAGCTTGGTTCCATCCCTTAAGAATGAGCAGTTCTTC. Encoded protein: CASSLVPSLKNEQFF.

By proportion, this clonotype is medium-sized (0.01 to 0.1%). The genes are TRBV29-1 and TRBJ2-3; D might be TRBD1 (5 bases). The CDR3 totals 12 residues. V lost 5 bases to trimming and J lost 8 bases, with 14 bases between them. Germline V gene sequence: CDR1 SQVTM, CDR2 ANQGSEA. CDR3 DNA: TGCAGCGTTATTCTTCCAAGGGGTACGCAGTATTTT. It translates to CSVILPRGTQYF.

This clonotype is medium-sized (0.01 to 0.1%). Relative to the germline gene, one junction end is altered; a read error may explain this. The CDR3 coding sequence is TGTTCCAGCAGCCCCCTCGGGGCAGGGTACGAGCAGTACTTC. Translated, it gives CSSSPLGAGYEQYF. The gene calls are TRBV7-9 and TRBJ2-7; either TRBD1 or TRBD2 may supply D (5 bases each). Germline V lookup: CDR1 SEHNR, CDR2 FQNEAQ (reference sequence). CDR3 length: 14 amino acids.